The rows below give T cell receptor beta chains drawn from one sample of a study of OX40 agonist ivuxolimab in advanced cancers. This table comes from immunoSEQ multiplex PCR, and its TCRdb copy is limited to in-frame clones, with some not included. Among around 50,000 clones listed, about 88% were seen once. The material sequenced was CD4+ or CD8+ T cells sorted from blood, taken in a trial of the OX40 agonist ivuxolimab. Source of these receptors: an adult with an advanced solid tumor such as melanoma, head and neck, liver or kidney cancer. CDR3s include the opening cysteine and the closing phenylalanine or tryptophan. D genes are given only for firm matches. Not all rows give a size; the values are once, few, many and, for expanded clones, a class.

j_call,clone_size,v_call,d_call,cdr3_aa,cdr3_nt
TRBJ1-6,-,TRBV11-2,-,CASSLIRDQNSPLHF,TGTGCCAGCAGCTTAATCCGGGACCAAAATTCACCCCTCCACTTT
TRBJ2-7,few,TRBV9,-,CASSARPGASSYEQYF,TGTGCCAGCAGCGCACGGCCGGGCGCCAGCTCCTACGAGCAGTACTTC
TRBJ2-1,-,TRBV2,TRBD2,CASRGSGRGVSGQFF,TGTGCCAGCAGGGGAAGCGGGAGGGGCGTTAGTGGGCAGTTCTTC
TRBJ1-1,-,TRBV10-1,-,CASSPGTVNTEAFF,TGCGCCAGCAGCCCCGGGACGGTGAACACTGAAGCTTTCTTT
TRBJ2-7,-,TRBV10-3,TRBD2,CAISGTSSGGSYEQYF,TGTGCCATCAGCGGGACCTCTAGCGGGGGCTCCTACGAGCAGTACTTC
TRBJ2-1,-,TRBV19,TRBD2,CASSPLAGWDEQFF,TGTGCCAGTAGTCCCCTAGCGGGTTGGGATGAGCAGTTCTTC
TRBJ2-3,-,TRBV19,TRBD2,CASSIGPGTSGRLLGSTDTQYF,TGTGCCAGTAGTATCGGTCCCGGGACTAGCGGGAGATTATTAGGGAGCACAGATACGCAGTATTTT
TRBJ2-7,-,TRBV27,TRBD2,CASSPFGLAGIYEQYF,TGTGCCAGCAGTCCGTTTGGACTAGCGGGGATCTACGAGCAGTACTTC
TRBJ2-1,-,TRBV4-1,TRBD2,CASSQGSGLAQDNEQFF,TGCGCCAGCAGCCAAGGCTCGGGACTAGCGCAAGACAATGAGCAGTTCTTC
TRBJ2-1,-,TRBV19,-,CASSMTYNEQFF,TGTGCCAGTAGTATGACCTACAATGAGCAGTTCTTC